Sequencing of this TCR beta chain was carried out in a study of response to subunit inactivated influenza vaccine. With 4 bases removed from V and 0 bases from J, the gap between germline ends came to 10 bases. Germline assignment: CDR1 SQVTM and CDR2 ANQGSEA. The CDR3 loop spans 14 amino acids. TCRdb passed the RT-PCR reads through MiXCR, listing each CDR3 protein once. The repertoire consists of hundreds of thousands of distinct CDR3 sequences, with around 16% occurring once and the leading ten covering 11%. This specimen consisted of PBMCs from blood, obtained about 13 days after vaccination. The TCR comes from a man aged 45-65 years who received an inactivated influenza vaccine. The chain couples TRBV29-1 to TRBJ1-3; no clear D. The CDR3 sequence is CSVVIVSSGNTIYF. The CDR3 DNA reads TGCAGCGTTGTAATCGTTAGCTCTGGAAACACCATATATTTT.